This TCR beta chain was captured in a study of cytomegalovirus exposure and HLA in healthy donors. In the case of this clone: Antigen: not known.

Whole-study results and caveats: It was only CMV serostatus that was available as immune exposure information. Presence/absence comparisons presumed near-even sequencing depth among donors. TCR beta sequences reportedly predicted the HLA-A and HLA-B alleles of most subjects accurately. High sensitivity and specificity were reportedly achieved when the classifier diagnosed cytomegalovirus status.

In the PCR, 60 Vbeta and 13 Jbeta primers were used. Clones were sequenced by immunoSEQ multiplex PCR, and TCRdb holds only the in-frame ones, with some missing. With about 110,000 clones in the sample, the ten largest clones hold more than 3%. The CDR3 is 11 amino acids. Germline V gene data show CDR1 as MDHEN and CDR2 as SYDVKM. Trimming took off 4 bases at V and 12 bases at J, with 10 bases between the two ends. This clonotype was obtained from a man younger than 35 in good health and CMV-seronegative. The sample comprised PBMCs. The J gene is TRBJ1-5, the V gene TRBV28, with D uncertain. CDR3 nucleotide sequence: TGTGCCAGCAGTTCAGGCTCCAACCAGCATTTT. Encoded protein: CASSSGSNQHF. Looking up the rest from reference TRBV28 and TRBJ1-5 gives the full variable domain: DVKVTQSSRYLVKRTGEKVFLECVQDMDHENMFWYRQDPGLGLRLIYFSYDVKMKEKGDIPEGYSVSREKKERFSLILESASTNQTSMYLCASSSGSNQHFGDGTRLSIL.